A single T cell receptor (beta chain) is shown here with its context. Antigen unknown. Germline V gene data show CDR1 as SEHNR and CDR2 as FQNEAQ (reference sequence). The CDR3 sequence is 15 residues long. Trimming shortened V by 5 bases and J by 4 bases, and 17 bases separated the two germline ends. The data belong to a study of beta chain features in type 1 diabetes. Study overall: The examined sorted cells totaled 110 million or so across samples. Whole-study results and caveats: Sequencing of cDNA might inflate the share of cells that strongly express TCR. Within patients, naive, central memory and Treg TCRB repertoires seemed more similar than within healthy donors.

Isolated RNA was reverse transcribed in full, so expressed TCRB transcripts were sequenced. This table comes from immunoSEQ multiplex PCR, and its TCRdb copy is limited to in-frame clones, with some not included. The sample has approximately 200,000 clones, around 10% seen once. Source material: naive CD4+ T cells from blood. The chain is built from TRBV7-9 and TRBJ2-5, with D perhaps TRBD2 (7 bases). The TCR comes from a woman aged 18-29 years in good health. The CDR3 sequence is CASSPGRGAGETQYF. CDR3 DNA: TGTGCCAGCAGCCCCGGTCGGGGGGCGGGAGAGACCCAGTACTTC.